Each of the 23 T cell receptor beta chains below was sequenced from the same sample in a study of blood T cells in healthy people across ages. Primers used in a second PCR of roughly 7 to 12 cycles were a sample-barcoded 5' primer and a J-beta primer mix. TCRdb recomputed calls from the 5' RACE reads with MiXCR, one row per CDR3 protein. The sample lists more than 650,000 distinct CDR3 sequences, about 48% occurring once. Sequenced material: blood. Receptor source: an elderly man in good health.

The table lists this clonotype with a few counts. V gene TRBV20-1 combines with J gene TRBJ2-7, with D unclear. CDR3 size: 12 residues. Germline CDR1 reads DFQATT; CDR2 reads SNEGSKA (reference sequence). V was pared by 8 bases and J by 4 bases, with 15 bases between. The CDR3 is CSPESQKYEQYF. CDR3 DNA: TGCAGTCCCGAATCCCAGAAATACGAGCAGTACTTC.

This clonotype was seen only once. The chain links TRBV3-1 to TRBJ2-1; D may correspond to TRBD1 or TRBD2 (5 bases each). The CDR3 totals 16 residues. V was clipped by 4 bases and J by 4 bases, with 17 bases between them. Germline CDR1 is LGHDT and CDR2 is YNNKEL (reference sequence). The chain's CDR3 is CASSPGGGRRYNEQFF. The CDR3 DNA reads TGTGCCAGCAGCCCGGGTGGGGGAAGACGTTACAATGAGCAGTTCTTC.

V and J are TRBV24-1 and TRBJ2-1; 11 bases match TRBD2. This CDR3 has 14 residues. Germline CDR1 and CDR2: KGHDR and SFDVKD. V lost 9 bases and J lost 4; bases outside the gene matches: 4. The CDR3, as DNA: TGTGCCACCCGGACTAGCGGGCCATACAATGAGCAGTTCTTC. It translates to CATRTSGPYNEQFF.

In this sample, this clonotype turned up a few times. The V gene is TRBV27, the J gene TRBJ2-1, with 9 bases lining up with TRBD1. CDR3 length equals 14 residues. CDR1 and CDR2 (germline): MNHEY, SMNVEV (reference sequence). With 6 bases clipped from V and 6 bases from J, the junction kept 6 bases outside the gene matches. The CDR3 spells CASRTGGAGNEQFF. The CDR3 region has the DNA TGTGCCAGCAGAACAGGGGGCGCCGGCAATGAGCAGTTCTTC.

The J gene is TRBJ2-3, the V gene TRBV9, with D uncertain. Germline V gene lookup returns CDR1 SGDLS and CDR2 YYNGEE. CDR3 length: 13 residues. V lost 3 bases, J lost 5 bases, and 10 bases lay in between. CDR3 residues: CASSGGLGDTQYF. Written as DNA, the CDR3 is TGTGCCAGCAGCGGTGGCCTGGGAGATACGCAGTATTTT.

This clonotype was observed a few times. The chain carries TRBV21-1 and TRBJ2-3; the table's D gene call, TRBD1, was not cross checked with the DNA. TRBV21-1 is a pseudogene. The CDR3 is made up of 18 amino acids. The CDR3, as DNA: TGTGCCAGCAGCAAAGGGGATCTCGGGACAGGGAATTTCGGATACGCGTATTTT. This codes for CASSKGDLGTGNFGYAYF.

The CDR3 sequence is CASSEARGPDTEAFF. The DNA for the CDR3 is TGTGCCAGCAGTGAAGCTCGGGGGCCTGACACTGAAGCTTTCTTT. The chain joins TRBV6-1 to TRBJ1-1; D is perhaps TRBD1 (6 bases). The V end was cut by 0 bases, the J end by 3 bases, with 11 bases between. The CDR3 is made up of 15 amino acids. Germline CDR1 MNHNS, CDR2 SASEGT.

The chain employs TRBV7-2 and TRBJ2-3; 11 bases map to TRBD2. Trimming cost V 5 bases and J 0 bases; bases outside gene matches: 7. Per germline, CDR1 SGHTA and CDR2 FQGNSA. The CDR3 totals 17 residues. CDR3 protein: CASSPTRLAGSTDTQYF. As DNA, the CDR3 is TGTGCCAGCAGCCCGACCCGACTAGCGGGGAGCACAGATACGCAGTATTTT.

The V and J genes are TRBV30 and TRBJ2-5, with 10 positions matching TRBD2. Germline V gene data show CDR1 as GTSNPN and CDR2 as SVGIG (reference sequence). V lost 2 bases to trimming and J lost 1 base; unmatched junction nucleotides: 10. This CDR3 spans 17 amino acids. CDR3 nucleotides: TGTGCCTGGAGTCCCTGGAGGACTAGCGGCCGCCAAGAGACCCAGTACTTC. Translating gives CAWSPWRTSGRQETQYF.

The rearrangement uses TRBV7-6 and TRBJ1-1, with D maybe TRBD1 (6 bases). The CDR3 has 15 residues. V lost 1 base to trimming and J lost 3 bases, with 12 bases between them. Germline V CDR1 and CDR2: SGHVS, FNYEAQ. The CDR3 sequence is CASSLVRGADTEAFF. In DNA, the CDR3 is TGTGCCAGCAGCTTAGTCCGGGGGGCGGACACTGAAGCTTTCTTT.

The rearrangement uses TRBV2 and TRBJ1-5, with TRBD1 matching over 7 bases. V dropped 8 bases and J dropped 0; count of bases not matched to a gene: 16. Germline V CDR1 and CDR2: SNHLY, FYNNEI. This CDR3 has 18 residues. In DNA, the CDR3 is TGTGCCAGCCACCCGGTCCGACAGGGAGGATATAGCAATCAGCCCCAGCATTTT. It is translated as CASHPVRQGGYSNQPQHF. Full variable domain (rest looked up from reference TRBV2 and TRBJ1-5): EPEVTQTPSHQVTQMGQEVILRCVPISNHLYFYWYRQILGQKVEFLVSFYNNEISEKSEIFDDQFSVERPDGSNFTLKIRSTKLEDSAMYFCASHPVRQGGYSNQPQHFGDGTRLSIL.

The chain couples TRBV29-1 to TRBJ2-7, with D perhaps TRBD1 or TRBD2 (5 bases each). V lost 3 bases to trimming and J lost 3 bases, with 6 bases between them. CDR1 is SQVTM, CDR2 ANQGSEA, per germline. The CDR3 is made up of 11 amino acids. CDR3 in DNA: TGCAGCGTTGAGAGGGGCTACGAGCAGTACTTC. This codes for CSVERGYEQYF.

This clonotype was recorded a few times. This chain uses TRBV30 with TRBJ2-7; D might be TRBD2 (6 bases). Germline lookup yields CDR1 GTSNPN and CDR2 SVGIG (reference sequence). The CDR3 is 12 residues long. V dropped 0 bases and J dropped 9 bases, with 12 bases sitting between them. The CDR3 loop reads CAWSVHGSSQYF. The DNA for the CDR3 is TGTGCCTGGAGTGTACACGGGAGCTCGCAGTACTTC.

This clonotype was seen more than once but under ten times. The V and J genes are TRBV20-1 and TRBJ2-7; 10 bases match TRBD2. The CDR3 contains 15 residues. Germline loops: CDR1 DFQATT, CDR2 SNEGSKA (reference sequence). The V and J ends lost 3 bases and 0 bases, in that order; junction bases with no gene match: 5. Here the CDR3 DNA reads TGCAGTGCTAGCCCGGGACTAGCGCTCTCCTACGAGCAGTACTTC. It encodes CSASPGLALSYEQYF.

The CDR3 nucleotides are TGCAGTGCTAGCCGTATATCCGGGACTGGCAGCCAAGAGACCCAGTACTTC. Protein product: CSASRISGTGSQETQYF. V is TRBV20-1 and J is TRBJ2-5; possibly TRBD2 for D (6 bases). Between the trimmed V and J ends, which lost 3 bases and 1 base, there was a span of 21 bases. This CDR3 is built from 17 residues. Germline assignment: CDR1 DFQATT and CDR2 SNEGSKA (reference sequence).

V usage is TRBV24-1 and J usage is TRBJ1-5, with D unclear. V lost 5 bases to trimming and J lost 4 bases, with 14 bases between them. CDR1 KGHDR and CDR2 SFDVKD come from the germline V gene. CDR3 size: 15 residues. As DNA, the CDR3 is TGTGCCACCAGTGCCCGGGGAGGGCCGAATCAGCCCCAGCATTTT. Its translation is CATSARGGPNQPQHF.

For the CDR3, the DNA is TGTGCCAGCAGCGCCGGGACAGGGCTACTCTACGAGCAGTACTTC. Amino acids: CASSAGTGLLYEQYF. V and J are TRBV9 and TRBJ2-7; TRBD1 matches 9 bases. This CDR3 spans 15 amino acids. Unmatched junction bases numbered 7, after V lost 3 bases and J lost 3 bases. Germline CDR1 and CDR2: SGDLS and YYNGEE.

The V gene is TRBV5-8, the J gene TRBJ2-1; TRBD2 agrees at 8 bases. V lost 0 bases and J lost 7; bases outside the gene matches: 6. The CDR3 is 15 residues long. CDR1 and CDR2 from the germline V gene are SGHTS and YDEGEE. The chain's CDR3 is CASSLGVSGKNEQFF. CDR3 nucleotide sequence: TGTGCCAGCAGCTTGGGGGTTAGCGGGAAAAATGAGCAGTTCTTC. Combining the CDR3 with reference TRBV5-8 and TRBJ2-1 gives the whole variable domain EAGVTQSPTHLIKTRGQQATLRCSPISGHTSVYWYQQALGLGLQFLLWYDEGEERNRGNFPPRFSGRQFPNYSSELNVNALELEDSALYLCASSLGVSGKNEQFFGPGTRLTVL.

The J gene is TRBJ1-5, the V gene TRBV20-1; D gene unclear. This CDR3 contains 16 residues. V gave up 1 base and J gave up 4 bases, with 17 bases separating them. CDR1 and CDR2 (germline): DFQATT, SNEGSKA (reference sequence). DNA for the CDR3: TGCAGTGCTAGAGCTAGGCCACTACTAGTGAATCAGCCCCAGCATTTT. Its protein is CSARARPLLVNQPQHF.

The V gene is TRBV3-1, the J gene TRBJ2-7; no firm D call. This CDR3 has 11 amino acids. Trimming removed 2 bases at V and 4 bases at J, with 3 bases between. CDR1 and CDR2 from the germline V gene are LGHDT and YNNKEL (reference sequence). In nucleotides, the CDR3 is TGTGCCAGCAGCCAAATGTACGAGCAGTACTTC. This codes for CASSQMYEQYF.

This sequence joins TRBV24-1 and TRBJ2-2; 8 bases agree with TRBD1. Looked up from germline, CDR1 is KGHDR and CDR2 is SFDVKD. CDR3 length: 14 amino acids. The V segment lost 6 bases and the J segment 4 bases; nucleotides outside the gene matches: 3. CDR3: CATSLTGGTGELFF. DNA of the CDR3: TGTGCCACCAGTTTAACAGGGGGCACCGGGGAGCTGTTTTTT.

In DNA, the CDR3 is TGTGCCAGCAGTTTATGGGGAGACAGCTCGAACACTGAAGCTTTCTTT. Translated: CASSLWGDSSNTEAFF. The genes are TRBV28 and TRBJ1-1; TRBD1 is a possible D gene (5 bases). Germline V CDR1 and CDR2: MDHEN, SYDVKM. This CDR3 comprises 16 residues. V lost 0 bases, J lost 1 base, and 12 bases lay in between.

This clonotype was seen a few times. The chain recombines TRBV20-1 with TRBJ2-5, with 9 positions matching TRBD2. The germline V gene encodes CDR1 DFQATT and CDR2 SNEGSKA (reference sequence). Trimming cost V 4 bases and J 1 base; bases outside gene matches: 7. The length of the CDR3 is 15 residues. CDR3 amino acids: CSATDSGSSQETQYF. The CDR3 region has the DNA TGCAGTGCTACAGATAGCGGGAGTTCCCAAGAGACCCAGTACTTC.